Sequencing of this TCR beta chain was carried out in a study of cytotoxic CD8 clonotypes in ibrutinib-treated CLL. The CDR3 loop spans 15 amino acids. V was trimmed by 2 bases and J by 8 bases, leaving 18 bases between them. Germline V gene lookup returns CDR1 MNHNS and CDR2 SASEGT. The data were produced by immunoSEQ multiplex PCR, yet TCRdb's version contains in-frame clones alone and is incomplete. Among around 160,000 clones, about 88% were seen once, and the ten largest hold about 2.9%. This material consisted of PBMCs, taken at disease progression, from a patient treated with ibrutinib. The J gene is TRBJ1-1, the V gene TRBV6-1, with D uncertain. The clonotype was recovered from a human donor with chronic lymphocytic leukemia. The CDR3, as DNA: TGTGCCAGCAGTGAAAGGATAGGGTTGGCAGTCGAAGCTTTCTTT. This translates into CASSERIGLAVEAFF.